This is a list of T cell receptor beta chains from one sample in a study of blood T cell repertoires in COVID-19. Clones were read by immunoSEQ multiplex PCR, and TCRdb kept only the in-frame ones, dropping some. Here the sample spans 100,000 to 150,000 clones, around 77% being singletons. The sequenced material came from peripheral blood. These receptors all stem from a human donor in a cohort sampled during active COVID-19. Each CDR3 is given with its conserved first and last residue. D genes are given only for firm matches. For some rows the clone size is stated as once, few or many, or as a class when expanded; others skip it.

>-|TRBV18|TRBD2|TRBJ2-3
TGTGCCAGCTCACCAACTAGCGCCCGTTTTGAGGATACGCAGTATTTT
CASSPTSARFEDTQYF
>-|TRBV6-5|-|TRBJ2-7
TGTGCCAGCAGTTACTCCGAACGGGGTGGCGAGCAGTACTTC
CASSYSERGGEQYF
>-|TRBV11-1|-|TRBJ2-5
TGTGCCAGCAGCTTACCTTCACGGTACCAAGAGACCCAGTACTTC
CASSLPSRYQETQYF
>-|TRBV28|-|TRBJ2-7
TGTGCCAGCAGTTTGAGGGAGCAGTACTTC
CASSLREQYF
>-|TRBV7-2|-|TRBJ1-2
TGTGCCAGCAGCTTCCGGACAGTAAACTATGGCTACACCTTC
CASSFRTVNYGYTF
>-|TRBV4-1|-|TRBJ2-7
TGCGCCAGCAGCCAAGATATGCGGGGCACCTCCTACGAGCAGTACTTC
CASSQDMRGTSYEQYF
>-|TRBV27|TRBD1|TRBJ1-2
TGTGCCAGCGGGGGACAGGCCTATGGCTACACCTTC
CASGGQAYGYTF
>-|TRBV2|TRBD1|TRBJ1-4
TGTGCCAGCAGGCCCGGGACAGGGAGTAATGAAAAACTGTTTTTT
CASRPGTGSNEKLFF
>-|TRBV7-2|TRBD2|TRBJ2-7
TGTGCCAGCAGCTTAGCCCCCAGCGGGGGAATCTACGAGCAGTACTTC
CASSLAPSGGIYEQYF
>-|TRBV6-1|-|TRBJ1-4
TGTGCCAGCAGTGCGGCCTACACAGGATCCGCAACTAATGAAAAACTGTTTTTT
CASSAAYTGSATNEKLFF
>-|TRBV6-4|-|TRBJ2-3
TGTGCCAGCAGTGAAACAGACGACACAGATACGCAGTATTTT
CASSETDDTDTQYF
>-|TRBV7-9|-|TRBJ2-7
TGTGCCAGCAGCTTAATGACTCGGGACGAGCAGTACTTC
CASSLMTRDEQYF
>-|TRBV12-3/TRBV12-4|-|TRBJ2-1
TGTGCCAGCAGTCCACAGGGAAGAGAGCAGTTCTTC
CASSPQGREQFF
>few|TRBV6-5|TRBD1|TRBJ2-7
TGTGCCAGCAGATGGGGACAGGGGTTCTACGAGCAGTACTTC
CASRWGQGFYEQYF
>-|TRBV24-1|-|TRBJ1-3
TGTGCCACCAGTGCCACTCGGGTTCACGGTGGAAACACCATATATTTT
CATSATRVHGGNTIYF
>-|TRBV27|TRBD1|TRBJ1-1
TGTGCCAGCAGTACCTTGGACAGGAACACTGAAGCCTTCTTT
CASSTLDRNTEAFF
>-|TRBV20-1|TRBD1|TRBJ2-7
TGCAGTGCTAGTCAGGGGGCGTCCTACGAGCAGTACTTC
CSASQGASYEQYF
>once|TRBV6-5|-|TRBJ2-6
TGTGCCAGCAGGAGGCCCGGGTATGGGGCCAACGTCCTGACTTTC
CASRRPGYGANVLTF
>-|TRBV4-1|-|TRBJ1-2
TGCGCCAGCAGCCAGGGAGGGGACTATGGCTACACCTTC
CASSQGGDYGYTF
>-|TRBV13|TRBD2|TRBJ2-5
TGTGCCAGCAGATCGACTAGCGGGGGAGAAGAGACCCAGTACTTC
CASRSTSGGEETQYF
>-|TRBV18|-|TRBJ2-6
TGTGCCAGCTCACCACGGGACAAGGGATCTGGGGCCAACGTCCTGACTTTC
CASSPRDKGSGANVLTF
>-|TRBV4-1|-|TRBJ1-2
TGCGCCAGCAGCCAATCCCCGGACACACGGGTCTATGGCTACACCTTC
CASSQSPDTRVYGYTF
>-|TRBV21-1|-|TRBJ1-5
TGTGCCAGCGGAAACTACCCCCTTCAGCCCCAGCATTTT
CASGNYPLQPQHF
>-|TRBV3-1/TRBV3-2|-|TRBJ1-2
TGTGCCAGCAGCCAAGGTATCGGGGGAGGCTACACCTTC
CASSQGIGGGYTF
>-|TRBV6-6|TRBD1|TRBJ1-2
TGTGCCACCGCCGGGACAGCGACTAACTATGGCTACACCTTC
CATAGTATNYGYTF
>few|TRBV4-1|TRBD1|TRBJ1-5
TGCGCCAGCAGCCAAGGTCAGGGGGATCAGCCCCAGCATTTT
CASSQGQGDQPQHF
>-|TRBV19|-|TRBJ2-7
TGTGCCAGACACCTAGGCGGGGAGCAGTACTTC
CARHLGGEQYF